The clone carrying this T cell receptor beta chain was recorded at least ten times. Treatment specified: PENTA 11 planned treatment interruption arm or continuous ART arm. This specimen belongs to a study of HIV-infected children after antiretroviral therapy interruption. As for the study in general: Most children had recorded EBV and CMV exposure. For the interruption arm, samples span week 0 through about 3 years after study end.

A 3' RACE protocol on RNA, with unique molecular identifiers, produced the TCR library. Using its own MiXCR run on the 3' RACE reads, TCRdb lists one record per CDR3 protein. The table includes approximately 89,000 distinct CDR3 sequences, under 8% detected once. The sequence was collected from a pool of human donors with HIV. The specimen was CD45RA+ CD4+ T cells from PBMCs, pooled from several time points, collected from a donor given antiretroviral therapy, either interrupted or continuous. Subset indicated: naive CD4+ CD45RA+ CD45RO- T cells.

The CDR3 DNA follows: TGTGCCAGCAGCGGGGGGACGGTCTGGGACAATGAGCAGTTCTTC. Protein sequence: CASSGGTVWDNEQFF. V is TRBV2 and J is TRBJ2-1; 7 bases map to TRBD2. Per germline, CDR1 SNHLY and CDR2 FYNNEI. With V trimmed by 6 bases and J by 5 bases, 10 bases remained unmatched. The CDR3 length is 15 residues.